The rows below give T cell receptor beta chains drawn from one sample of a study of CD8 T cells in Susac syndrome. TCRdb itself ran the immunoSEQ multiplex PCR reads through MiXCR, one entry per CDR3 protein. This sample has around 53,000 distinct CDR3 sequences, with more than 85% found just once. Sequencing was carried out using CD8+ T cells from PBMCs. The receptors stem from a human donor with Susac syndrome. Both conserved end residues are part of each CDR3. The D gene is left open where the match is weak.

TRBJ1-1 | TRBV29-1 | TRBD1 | TGCAGCGGAACGGGACAGGGGGTAACTGAAGCTTTCTTT | CSGTGQGVTEAFF
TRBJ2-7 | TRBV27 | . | TGTGCCACCCGGGGTGGGGCCGCCTACGAGCAGTACTTC | CATRGGAAYEQYF
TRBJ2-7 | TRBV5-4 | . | TGTGCCAGCAGCCCGGGACCAATATACGAGCAGTACTTC | CASSPGPIYEQYF
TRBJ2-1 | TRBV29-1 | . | TGCAGCGTTGCGGCAGGTGCCCCCAATGAGCAGTTCTTC | CSVAAGAPNEQFF
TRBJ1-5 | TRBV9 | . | TGTGCCAGCAGCCCCAATAACGGGGGCAATCAGCCCCAGCATTTT | CASSPNNGGNQPQHF
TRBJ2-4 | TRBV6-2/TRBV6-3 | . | TGTGCCAGCAGTTACCCCAGCGCCATTCAGTACTTC | CASSYPSAIQYF
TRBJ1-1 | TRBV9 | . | TGTGCCAGCAGCGTAGACAAGAACACTGAAGCTTTCTTT | CASSVDKNTEAFF
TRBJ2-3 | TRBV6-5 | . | TGTGCCAGCGGTGGAAATAGCGGCACAGATACGCAGTATTTT | CASGGNSGTDTQYF
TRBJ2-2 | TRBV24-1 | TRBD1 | TGTGCCACCAGTGAAACTAGGACAGGGGACACCGGGGAGCTGTTTTTT | CATSETRTGDTGELFF
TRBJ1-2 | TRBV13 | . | TGTGCCAGCAGCTCGGCGGTGGGGGATGGCTACACCTTC | CASSSAVGDGYTF
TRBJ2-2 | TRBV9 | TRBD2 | TGTGCCAGCAGCGTAGACGGACGGGGGGGCCAGACCGGGGAGCTGTTTTTT | CASSVDGRGGQTGELFF
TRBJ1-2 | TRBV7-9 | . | TGTGCCAGCAGCCCGACAGCCCCGCATTACTATGGCTACACCTTC | CASSPTAPHYYGYTF